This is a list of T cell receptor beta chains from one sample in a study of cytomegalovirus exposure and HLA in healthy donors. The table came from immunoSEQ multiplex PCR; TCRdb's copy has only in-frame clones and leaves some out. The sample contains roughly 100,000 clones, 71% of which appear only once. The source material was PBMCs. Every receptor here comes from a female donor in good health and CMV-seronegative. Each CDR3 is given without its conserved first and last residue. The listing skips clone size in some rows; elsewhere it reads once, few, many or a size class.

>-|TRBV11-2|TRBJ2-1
ASSPQGRRNNEQF
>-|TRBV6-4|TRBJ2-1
ASSAPGKNEQF
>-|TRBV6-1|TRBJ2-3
ASSALPGQGRTDTQY
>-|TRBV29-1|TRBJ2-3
SVEEASGRSDTQY
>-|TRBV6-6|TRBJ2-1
ASTVASGRYNEQF
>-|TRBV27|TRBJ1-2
ASSSYPPGGYT
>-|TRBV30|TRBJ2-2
AWRGQGAAGELF
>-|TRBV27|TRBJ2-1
ASSFWPRRSSSISDEQF
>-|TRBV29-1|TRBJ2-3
SVASTDTQY
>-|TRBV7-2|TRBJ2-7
ASSLQLAGLSYEQY
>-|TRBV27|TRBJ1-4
ASSNRAITNEKLF
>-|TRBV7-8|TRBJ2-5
ASWGRGPETQY
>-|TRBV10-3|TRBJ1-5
AAGTADSNQPQH
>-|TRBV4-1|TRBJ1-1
ASSHDDRANTEAF
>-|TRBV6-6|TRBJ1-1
ASSPESGFAEAF
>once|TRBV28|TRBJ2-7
ASRLGSLYEQY
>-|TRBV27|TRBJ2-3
ASSSGGTDTQY
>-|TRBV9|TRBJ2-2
ASSVSSGMTGELF
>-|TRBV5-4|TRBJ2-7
ASSSETSDYEQY
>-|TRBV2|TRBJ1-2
ASSPERDLYGYT
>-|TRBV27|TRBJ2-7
ASRRNSGTSLDEQY
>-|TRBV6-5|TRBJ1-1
ASSYSPPGTGTEAF
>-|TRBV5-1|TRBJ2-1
ASVVADPYYNEQF
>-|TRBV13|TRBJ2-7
ASRAGTSYEQY
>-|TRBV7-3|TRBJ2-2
ASSLSTAGGSGELF
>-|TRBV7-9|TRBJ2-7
ASSMEGYEQY
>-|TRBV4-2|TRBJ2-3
ASSQDSAGDETDTQY
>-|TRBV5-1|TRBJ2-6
ASSLGVRSGANVLT
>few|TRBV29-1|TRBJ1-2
SVLGGGNYGYT
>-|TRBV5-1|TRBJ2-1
ASSSPWRHNEQF
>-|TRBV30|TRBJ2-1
ACRRLAGIYNEQF
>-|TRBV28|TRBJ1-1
ASSDPRGLNTEAF
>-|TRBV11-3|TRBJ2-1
ASRGGGRGNEQF
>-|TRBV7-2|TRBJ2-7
ASSTSYEQY
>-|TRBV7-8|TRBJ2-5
ASSRARTSGWVGETQY
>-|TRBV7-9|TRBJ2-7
ASSPGAYEQY
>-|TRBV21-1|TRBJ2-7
ASSRNRGTSYEQY
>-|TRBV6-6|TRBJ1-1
ASSESTEAF
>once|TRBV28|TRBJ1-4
ASSDLTGEVNEKLF
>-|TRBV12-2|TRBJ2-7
ASRLARLASSYEQY
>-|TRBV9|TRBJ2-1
ASSVATAGNEQF
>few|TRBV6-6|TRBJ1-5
ASRPGVRDNQPQH
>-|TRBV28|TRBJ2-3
ASRGGGGTDTQY
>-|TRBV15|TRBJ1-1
ATSRDLSANLENSAF
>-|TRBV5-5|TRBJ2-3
ASSLTTGAGADTQY
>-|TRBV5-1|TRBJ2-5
ASSIGLVPSQETQY
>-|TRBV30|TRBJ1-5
AWKIGDQPQH